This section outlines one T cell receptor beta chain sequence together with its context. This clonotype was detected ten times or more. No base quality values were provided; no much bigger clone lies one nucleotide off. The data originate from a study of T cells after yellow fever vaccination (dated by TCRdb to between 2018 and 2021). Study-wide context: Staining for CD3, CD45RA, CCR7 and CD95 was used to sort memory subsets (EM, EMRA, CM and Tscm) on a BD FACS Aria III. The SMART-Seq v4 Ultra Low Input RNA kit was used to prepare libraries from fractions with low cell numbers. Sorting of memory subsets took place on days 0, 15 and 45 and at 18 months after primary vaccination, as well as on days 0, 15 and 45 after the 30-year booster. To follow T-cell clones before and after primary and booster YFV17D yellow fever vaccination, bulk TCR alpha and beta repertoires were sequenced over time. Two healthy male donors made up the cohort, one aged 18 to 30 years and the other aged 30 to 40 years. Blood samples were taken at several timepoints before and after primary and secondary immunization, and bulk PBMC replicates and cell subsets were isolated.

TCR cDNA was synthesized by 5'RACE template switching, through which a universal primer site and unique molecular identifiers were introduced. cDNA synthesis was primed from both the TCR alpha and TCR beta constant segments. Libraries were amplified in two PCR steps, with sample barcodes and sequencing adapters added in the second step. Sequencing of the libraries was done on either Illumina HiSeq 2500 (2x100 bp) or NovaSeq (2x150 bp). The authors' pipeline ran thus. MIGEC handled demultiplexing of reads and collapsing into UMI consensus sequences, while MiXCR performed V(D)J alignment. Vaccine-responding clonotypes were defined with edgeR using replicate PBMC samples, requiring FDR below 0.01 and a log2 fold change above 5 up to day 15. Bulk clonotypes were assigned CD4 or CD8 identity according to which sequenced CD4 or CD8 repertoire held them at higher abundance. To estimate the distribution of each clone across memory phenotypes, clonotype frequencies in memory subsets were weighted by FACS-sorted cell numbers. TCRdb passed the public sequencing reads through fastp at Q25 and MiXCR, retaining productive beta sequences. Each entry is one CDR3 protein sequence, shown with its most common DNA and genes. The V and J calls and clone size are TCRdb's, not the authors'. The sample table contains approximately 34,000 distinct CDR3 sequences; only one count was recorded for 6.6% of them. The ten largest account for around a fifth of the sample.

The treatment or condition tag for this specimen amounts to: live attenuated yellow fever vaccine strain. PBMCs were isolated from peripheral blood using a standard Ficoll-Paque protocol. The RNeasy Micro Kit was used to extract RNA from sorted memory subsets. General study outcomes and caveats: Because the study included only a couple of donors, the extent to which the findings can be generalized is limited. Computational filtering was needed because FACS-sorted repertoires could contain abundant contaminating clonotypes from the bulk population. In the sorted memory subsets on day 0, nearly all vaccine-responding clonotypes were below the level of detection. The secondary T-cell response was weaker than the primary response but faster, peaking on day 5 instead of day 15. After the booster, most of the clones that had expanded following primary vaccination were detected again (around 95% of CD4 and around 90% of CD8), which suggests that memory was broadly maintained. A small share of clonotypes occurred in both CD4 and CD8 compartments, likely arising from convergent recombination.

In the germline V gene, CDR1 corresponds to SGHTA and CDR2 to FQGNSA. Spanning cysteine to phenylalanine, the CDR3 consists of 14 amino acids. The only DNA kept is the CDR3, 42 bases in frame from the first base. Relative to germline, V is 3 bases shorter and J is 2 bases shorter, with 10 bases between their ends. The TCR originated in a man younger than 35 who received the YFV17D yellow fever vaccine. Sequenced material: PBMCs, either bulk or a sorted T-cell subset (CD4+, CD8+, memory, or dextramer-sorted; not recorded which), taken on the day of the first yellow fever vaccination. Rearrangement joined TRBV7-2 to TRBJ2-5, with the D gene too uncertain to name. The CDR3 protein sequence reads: CASSLMDGQETQYF. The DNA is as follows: TGTGCCAGCAGCTTGATGGACGGACAAGAGACCCAGTACTTC.